This T cell receptor beta chain was captured in a study of cytomegalovirus exposure and HLA in healthy donors. Study-level information: Of several hundred genotyped donors, about 81% clustered with self-reported Caucasian donors.

Researchers ran the PCR with 60 Vbeta and 13 Jbeta primers. Assay used: immunoSEQ multiplex PCR; TCRdb lists only in-frame clones, some missing. The repertoire consists of about 83,000 clones, with about 79% occurring once and the leading ten covering almost 6%. Overall study findings and caveats: A later analysis found that most CMV-associated TCR beta chains appeared HLA-restricted. Versus the 666-donor mean, an Asian-associated ancestry cluster reportedly showed fewer N-insertions in a later analysis.

Per the germline V gene, CDR1 is SQVTM and CDR2 is ANQGSEA. The CDR3 extends over 13 amino acids. After removal of 8 bases from V and 5 bases from J, the junction contained 9 bases not matched to a gene. A word on this clone: Its specificity is unknown.

The sequenced sample was PBMCs. This receptor was obtained from a man between 18 and 29 years old in good health and CMV-seropositive. The rearrangement links TRBV29-1 to TRBJ2-5; TRBD1 aligns across 9 bases. This CDR3 reads CSFSPTGGETQYF. In DNA, the CDR3 is TGCAGCTTCAGCCCGACAGGGGGGGAGACCCAGTACTTC.